The text below deals with one TCR beta chain. Original processing notes: The authors estimated nucleated cell counts from reference gene primer amplification. Clones were sequenced by immunoSEQ multiplex PCR, and TCRdb holds only the in-frame ones, with some missing. The DNA gave D and trimming, while V, J and clone size come from that table. The sample yields about 120,000 clones, more than 75% seen once. This sample stems from a study of blood T cell repertoires in COVID-19. Study at large: COVID-19 samples from acute and convalescent phases originated in the United States, Italy and Spain. The cDNA or gDNA used as material had been derived from T cells, B-cell-depleted T cells, or PBMCs.

Germline V gives CDR1 MNHNY, CDR2 SVGAGI (reference sequence). The CDR3 consists of 14 residues. Trimming pared 7 bases from V and 0 bases from J, leaving 10 bases between. The chain employs TRBV6-6 and TRBJ1-3; D unclear. This receptor was taken from a man in his 60s with acute or convalescent COVID-19. Sequences were obtained from peripheral blood. The CDR3 bases are TGTGCCAGCAACGGGGTACACTCTGGAAACACCATATATTTT. Its translation: CASNGVHSGNTIYF.